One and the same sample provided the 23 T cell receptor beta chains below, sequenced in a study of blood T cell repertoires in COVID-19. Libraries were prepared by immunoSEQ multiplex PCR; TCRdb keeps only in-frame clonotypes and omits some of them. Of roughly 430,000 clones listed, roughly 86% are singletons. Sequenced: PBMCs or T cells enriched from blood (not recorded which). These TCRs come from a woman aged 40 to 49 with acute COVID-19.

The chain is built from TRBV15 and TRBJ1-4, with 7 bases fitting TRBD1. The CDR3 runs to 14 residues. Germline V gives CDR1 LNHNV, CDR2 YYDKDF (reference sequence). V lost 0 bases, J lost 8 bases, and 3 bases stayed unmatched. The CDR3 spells CATSRERGREKLFF. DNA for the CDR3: TGTGCCACCAGCAGAGAGAGGGGGCGAGAAAAACTGTTTTTT.

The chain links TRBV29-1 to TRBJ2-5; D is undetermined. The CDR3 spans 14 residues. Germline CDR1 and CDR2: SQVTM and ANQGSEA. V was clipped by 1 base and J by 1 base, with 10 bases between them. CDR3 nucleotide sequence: TGCAGCGTTGAAGTTCGAGGCTTCCAAGAGACCCAGTACTTC. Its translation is CSVEVRGFQETQYF.

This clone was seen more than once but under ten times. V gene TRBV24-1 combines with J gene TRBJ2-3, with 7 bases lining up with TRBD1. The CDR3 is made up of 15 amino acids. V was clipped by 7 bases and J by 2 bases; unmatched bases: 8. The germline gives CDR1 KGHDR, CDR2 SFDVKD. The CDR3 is CATREDRSFTDTQYF. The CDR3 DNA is TGTGCCACCAGAGAGGACAGGAGCTTCACAGATACGCAGTATTTT.

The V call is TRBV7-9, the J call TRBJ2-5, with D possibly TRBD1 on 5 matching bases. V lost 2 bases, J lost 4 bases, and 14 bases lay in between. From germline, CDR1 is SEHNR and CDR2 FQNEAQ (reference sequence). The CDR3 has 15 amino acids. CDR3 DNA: TGTGCCAGCAGCTTAAGTTCCAGGGTGGGAGAGACCCAGTACTTC. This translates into CASSLSSRVGETQYF.

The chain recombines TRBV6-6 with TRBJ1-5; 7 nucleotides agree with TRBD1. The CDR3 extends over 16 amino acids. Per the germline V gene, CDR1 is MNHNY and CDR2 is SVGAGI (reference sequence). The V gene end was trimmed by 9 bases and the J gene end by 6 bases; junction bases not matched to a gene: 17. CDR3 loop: CASGDPDRVKTQPQHF. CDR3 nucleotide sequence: TGTGCCAGTGGGGACCCCGACAGGGTTAAAACTCAGCCCCAGCATTTT.

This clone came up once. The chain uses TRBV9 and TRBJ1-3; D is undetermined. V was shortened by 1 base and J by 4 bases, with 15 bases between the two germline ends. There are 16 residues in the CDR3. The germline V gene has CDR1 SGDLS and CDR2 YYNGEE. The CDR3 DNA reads TGTGCCAGCAGCGTAACCCCCGGAGTAGGCGGAAACACCATATATTTT. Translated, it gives CASSVTPGVGGNTIYF.

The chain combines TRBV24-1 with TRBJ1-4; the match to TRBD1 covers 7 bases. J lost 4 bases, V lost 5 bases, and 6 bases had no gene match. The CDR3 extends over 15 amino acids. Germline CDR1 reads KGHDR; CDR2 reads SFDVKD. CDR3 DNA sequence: TGTGCCACCAGTGCGGGGACAGCATATAATGAAAAACTGTTTTTT. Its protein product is CATSAGTAYNEKLFF.

Here the CDR3 reads CASSSGRATFYNEQFF. In DNA form, the CDR3 reads TGTGCCAGCAGTTCGGGGAGGGCCACATTCTACAATGAGCAGTTCTTC. The rearrangement uses TRBV2 and TRBJ2-1; 7 bases map to TRBD2. Germline assignment: CDR1 SNHLY and CDR2 FYNNEI. V was pared by 5 bases and J by 3 bases, with 10 bases of the junction left unmatched. The CDR3 totals 16 residues.

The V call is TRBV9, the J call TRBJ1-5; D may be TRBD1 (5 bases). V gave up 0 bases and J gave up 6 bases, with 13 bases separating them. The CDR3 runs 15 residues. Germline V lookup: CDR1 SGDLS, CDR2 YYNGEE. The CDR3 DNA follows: TGTGCCAGCAGCGTAGGGGGCACCATGGGTCAGCCCCAGCATTTT. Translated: CASSVGGTMGQPQHF.

CDR3 region: CASGGADGYTF. CDR3 nucleotide sequence: TGTGCCAGCGGGGGCGCAGATGGCTACACCTTC. This rearrangement joins TRBV5-8 to TRBJ1-2; TRBD1 might be the D (6 bases). The V gene lost 7 bases and the J gene lost 6 bases, with 10 bases spanning the gap. From germline, CDR1 is SGHTS and CDR2 YDEGEE. The CDR3 runs 11 residues.

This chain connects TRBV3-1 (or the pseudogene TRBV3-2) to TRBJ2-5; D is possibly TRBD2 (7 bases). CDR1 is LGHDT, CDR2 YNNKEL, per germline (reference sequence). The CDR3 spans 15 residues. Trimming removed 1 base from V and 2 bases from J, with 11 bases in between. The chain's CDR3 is CASSQARGPQETQYF. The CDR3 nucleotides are TGTGCCAGCAGCCAAGCGCGGGGGCCTCAAGAGACCCAGTACTTC.

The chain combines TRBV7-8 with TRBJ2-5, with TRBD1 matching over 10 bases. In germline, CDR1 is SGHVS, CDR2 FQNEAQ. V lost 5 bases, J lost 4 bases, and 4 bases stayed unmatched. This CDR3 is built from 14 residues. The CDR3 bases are TGTGCCAGCAGCATATGGACAGGGGGAGAGACCCAGTACTTC. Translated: CASSIWTGGETQYF.

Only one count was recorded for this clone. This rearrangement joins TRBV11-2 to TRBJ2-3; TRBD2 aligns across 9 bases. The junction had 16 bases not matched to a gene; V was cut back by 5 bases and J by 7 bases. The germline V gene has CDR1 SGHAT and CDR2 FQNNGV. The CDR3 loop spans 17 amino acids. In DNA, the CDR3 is TGTGCCAGCAGCGCCCACGTTGGGCGGGGGGGCCAACATACGCAGTATTTT. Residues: CASSAHVGRGGQHTQYF.

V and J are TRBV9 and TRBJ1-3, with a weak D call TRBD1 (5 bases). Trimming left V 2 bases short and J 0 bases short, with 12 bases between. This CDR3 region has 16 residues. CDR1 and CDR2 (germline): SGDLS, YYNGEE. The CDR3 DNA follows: TGTGCCAGCAGCGTCACATCGACAGTCTCTGGAAACACCATATATTTT. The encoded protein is CASSVTSTVSGNTIYF.

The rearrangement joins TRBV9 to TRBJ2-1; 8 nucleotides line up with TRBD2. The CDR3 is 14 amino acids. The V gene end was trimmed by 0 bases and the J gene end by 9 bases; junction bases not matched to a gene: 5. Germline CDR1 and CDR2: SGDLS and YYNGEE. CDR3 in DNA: TGTGCCAGCAGCGTAGCGGGGGGGCTGGGTGAGCAGTTCTTC. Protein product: CASSVAGGLGEQFF.

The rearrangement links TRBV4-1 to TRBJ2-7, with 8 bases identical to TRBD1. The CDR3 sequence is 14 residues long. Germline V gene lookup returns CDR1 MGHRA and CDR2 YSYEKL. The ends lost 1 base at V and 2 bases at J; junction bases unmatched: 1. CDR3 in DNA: TGCGCCAGCAGCCAAGGGACAGGGCCCTACGAGCAGTACTTC. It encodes CASSQGTGPYEQYF.

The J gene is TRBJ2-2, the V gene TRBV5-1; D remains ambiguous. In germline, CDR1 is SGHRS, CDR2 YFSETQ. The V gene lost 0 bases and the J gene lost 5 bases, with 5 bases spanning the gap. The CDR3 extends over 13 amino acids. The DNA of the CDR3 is TGCGCCAGCAGCTTGGATCCTACCGGGGAGCTGTTTTTT. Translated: CASSLDPTGELFF.

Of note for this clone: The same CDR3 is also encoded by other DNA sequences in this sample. The CDR3, as DNA: TGTGCCAGCAGCTTCGGCGGATTCACAGATACGCAGTATTTT. Translated: CASSFGGFTDTQYF. This chain uses TRBV7-2 with TRBJ2-3; no firm D call. CDR1 is SGHTA, CDR2 FQGNSA, per germline. V was clipped by 3 bases and J by 2 bases, with 9 bases between them. The CDR3 is made up of 14 amino acids.

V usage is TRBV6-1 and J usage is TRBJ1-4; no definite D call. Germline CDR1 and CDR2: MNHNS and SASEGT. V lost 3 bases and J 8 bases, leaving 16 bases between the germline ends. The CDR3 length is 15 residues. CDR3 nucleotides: TGTGCCAGCAGTGATAGGTGGGAGGTGGGGGAAAAACTGTTTTTT. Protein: CASSDRWEVGEKLFF.

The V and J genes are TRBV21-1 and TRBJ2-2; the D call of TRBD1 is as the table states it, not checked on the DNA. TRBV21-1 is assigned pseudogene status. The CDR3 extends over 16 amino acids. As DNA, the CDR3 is TGTGCCAGCAGCAAAGCGGTTCAGGGGGGCACCGGGGAGCTGTTTTTT. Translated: CASSKAVQGGTGELFF.

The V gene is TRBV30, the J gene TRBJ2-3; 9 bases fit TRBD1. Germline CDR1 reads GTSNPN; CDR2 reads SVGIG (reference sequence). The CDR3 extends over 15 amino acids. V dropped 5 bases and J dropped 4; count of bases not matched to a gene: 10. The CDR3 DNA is TGTGCCTGGGACAACAGGGGGCGCTTACCAGATACGCAGTATTTT. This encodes CAWDNRGRLPDTQYF.

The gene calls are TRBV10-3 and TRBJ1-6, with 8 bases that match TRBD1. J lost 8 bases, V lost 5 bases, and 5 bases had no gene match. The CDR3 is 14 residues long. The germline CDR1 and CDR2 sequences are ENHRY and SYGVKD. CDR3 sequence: CAISNRGDDSPLHF. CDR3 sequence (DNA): TGTGCCATCAGTAACAGGGGGGATGATTCACCCCTCCACTTT.

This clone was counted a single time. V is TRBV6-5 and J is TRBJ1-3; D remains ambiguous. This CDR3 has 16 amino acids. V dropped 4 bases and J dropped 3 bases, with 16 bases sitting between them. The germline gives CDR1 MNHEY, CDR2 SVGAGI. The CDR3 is CASSSFSPGLGNTIYF. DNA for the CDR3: TGTGCCAGCAGTTCTTTCTCGCCGGGTCTTGGAAACACCATATATTTT.